This TCR beta chain was captured in a study of cytomegalovirus exposure and HLA in healthy donors. Study background: HLA-typed donors were the source of about 85 million unique TCRs held in an early data release.

Broader study findings: Researchers left out some V segments, among them TRBV6-2 and TRBV6-3, as indistinguishable.

This CDR3 comprises 17 residues. Germline V lookup: CDR1 SGHTA, CDR2 FQGNSA. Unmatched junction bases numbered 6, after V lost 4 bases and J lost 6 bases. Vbeta (60) and Jbeta (13) primers were used in the PCR. TCRdb's table, derived via immunoSEQ multiplex PCR, lists solely in-frame clones and lacks some. This table holds some 180,000 clones. A word on this clone: Its target is not known.

The sequenced sample was PBMCs. This clonotype was obtained from a man aged 25 to 40 in good health and CMV-seronegative. The genes are TRBV7-2 and TRBJ2-1; 16 bases line up with TRBD2. CDR3 amino acids: CASSSRGTSGGANEQFF. In nucleotides, the CDR3 is TGTGCCAGCAGCTCCCGCGGGACTAGCGGGGGGGCCAATGAGCAGTTCTTC.